Listed below are T cell receptor beta chains from one sample, sequenced in a study of cytomegalovirus exposure and HLA in healthy donors. Clones were sequenced by immunoSEQ multiplex PCR, and TCRdb holds only the in-frame ones, with some missing. Its table lists 100,000 to 150,000 clones. What was sequenced was PBMCs. Receptor source: a woman aged 35 to 49 in good health and CMV-seronegative. CDR3s include the opening cysteine and the closing phenylalanine or tryptophan. A D gene is named only where the DNA matches it firmly.

>TRBJ1-6|TRBV9|TRBD1
TGTGCCAGCAGCGTATCCGGACAGGGTAATTCACCCCTCCACTTT
CASSVSGQGNSPLHF
>TRBJ1-5|TRBV18|.
TGTGCCAGCTCGCCGGGACAAGTCCAGCCCCAGCATTTT
CASSPGQVQPQHF
>TRBJ2-5|TRBV6-5|TRBD1
TGTGCCAGCAGTTACGCGGGACAGGAGGGAGAGACCCAGTACTTC
CASSYAGQEGETQYF
>TRBJ1-2|TRBV10-3|.
TGTGCCATCAGTGACTTTACAGGGTCGGCCTATGGCTACACCTTC
CAISDFTGSAYGYTF
>TRBJ2-3|TRBV6-5|.
TGTGCCAGCAGTTACCAGGGCCTCAGCACAGATACGCAGTATTTT
CASSYQGLSTDTQYF
>TRBJ1-1|TRBV5-1|.
TGCGCCAGCAGTTTCGACAGGTTGAACACTGAAGCTTTCTTT
CASSFDRLNTEAFF
>TRBJ1-1|TRBV6-5|.
TGTGCCAGCAGCTCACAGGGATTGAACACTGAAGCTTTCTTT
CASSSQGLNTEAFF
>TRBJ1-1|TRBV4-2|TRBD1
TGTGCCAGCAGCCTGGACAGGGGGCGAGAAGCTTTCTTT
CASSLDRGREAFF
>TRBJ1-2|TRBV7-9|.
TGTGCCAGCGCCCCACAGACCTATGGCTACACCTTC
CASAPQTYGYTF
>TRBJ2-3|TRBV19|.
TGTGCCAGTAGTCGCGGGACTGCGATCTCCGCAGATACGCAGTATTTT
CASSRGTAISADTQYF
>TRBJ1-4|TRBV5-1|.
TGCGCCAGCAGCTTGGACAGCATTTATGAAAAACTGTTTTTT
CASSLDSIYEKLFF
>TRBJ1-5|TRBV6-5|.
TGTGCCAGCGTTCCCCGTTCAGTTAATCAGCCCCAGCATTTT
CASVPRSVNQPQHF
>TRBJ2-3|TRBV9|TRBD1
TGTGCCAGCAGCGTGACAGGGGGCGCAGATACGCAGTATTTT
CASSVTGGADTQYF
>TRBJ1-6|TRBV19|TRBD1
TGTGCCAGTAGTAAGCGACAGGGGAATTCACCCCTCCACTTT
CASSKRQGNSPLHF
>TRBJ2-1|TRBV25-1|TRBD2
TGTGCCAGCAGTGAACCGGGGGGGCCGCACAATGAGCAGTTCTTC
CASSEPGGPHNEQFF
>TRBJ1-2|TRBV28|.
TGTGCCAGCAGTTTACCGGGCCGGGGCTATGGCTACACCTTC
CASSLPGRGYGYTF
>TRBJ2-5|TRBV5-4|TRBD2
TGTGCCAGCAGCACGTACCTCCGGGGGGGAGAGACCCAGTACTTC
CASSTYLRGGETQYF
>TRBJ2-5|TRBV7-2|TRBD1
TGTGCCAGCAGCTTAGGACAGGGGGAGACCCAGTACTTC
CASSLGQGETQYF
>TRBJ1-1|TRBV19|TRBD1
TGTGCCAGTAGTATGGTCAGGGGGCACACTGAAGCTTTCTTT
CASSMVRGHTEAFF
>TRBJ1-3|TRBV7-2|.
TGTGCCAGCAGCCCCGGTGTGAGCGGAAACACCATATATTTT
CASSPGVSGNTIYF
>TRBJ1-3|TRBV28|TRBD1
TGTGCCAGCAGTTTATGGAGGGGGCTCTCTGGACACACCATATATTTT
CASSLWRGLSGHTIYF
>TRBJ1-1|TRBV7-3|TRBD1
TGTGCCAGCAGCTGGGACAGGGCAAACACTGAAGCTTTCTTT
CASSWDRANTEAFF
>TRBJ2-2|TRBV7-3|TRBD1
TGTGCCAGCAGTCATACTACAGGGGCGGACGGGGAGCTGTTTTTT
CASSHTTGADGELFF
>TRBJ1-4|TRBV6-1|.
TGTGCCAGCAGTGCCAGGAACCCTAATGAAAAACTGTTTTTT
CASSARNPNEKLFF
>TRBJ2-6|TRBV5-1|.
TGCGCCAGCAGCTTGGCAGGCTCTGGGGCCAACGTCCTGACTTTC
CASSLAGSGANVLTF
>TRBJ1-4|TRBV6-6|TRBD1
TGTGCCAGCAAACAGGGACAGGAGGAAAAACTGTTTTTT
CASKQGQEEKLFF
>TRBJ1-2|TRBV7-9|TRBD1
TGTGCCAGCAGCTTAGCCACCGGACAGGGGGCGAGCGGCTACACCTTC
CASSLATGQGASGYTF
>TRBJ2-1|TRBV18|TRBD1
TGTGCCAGCTCACCTACGACAGGGGGGACCTACAATGAGCAGTTCTTC
CASSPTTGGTYNEQFF
>TRBJ1-6|TRBV6-6|.
TGTGCCAGCAGTCTTGGACAGCATTGGTCACCCCTCCACTTT
CASSLGQHWSPLHF
>TRBJ2-3|TRBV5-1|TRBD2
TGCGCCAGCAGTCACGAAGGGAGCGGGGGGGCGGATACGCAGTATTTT
CASSHEGSGGADTQYF
>TRBJ1-1|TRBV28|.
TGTGCCAGCAGTCGCCCCGCATTACTCAACACTGAAGCTTTCTTT
CASSRPALLNTEAFF
>TRBJ2-3|TRBV7-2|.
TGTGCCAGCAGCTCGGATCAGGGCAGGGGCAATACGCAGTATTTT
CASSSDQGRGNTQYF